These 30 T cell receptor beta chains were sequenced from one sample in a study of cytomegalovirus exposure and HLA in healthy donors. This table comes from immunoSEQ multiplex PCR, and its TCRdb copy is limited to in-frame clones, with some not included. The sample includes 68,000 or so clones, 80% to 90% of them seen just once. The sequenced material came from PBMCs. The receptors were sampled from a woman younger than 30 in good health and CMV-seronegative.

The chain is built from TRBV11-3 and TRBJ2-3; a possible D gene is TRBD2 (6 bases). Germline lookup yields CDR1 SGHNT and CDR2 YENEEA. The CDR3 contains 16 residues. Trimming left V 1 base short and J 4 bases short, with 15 bases between. CDR3 coding DNA: TGTGCCAGCAGCTTAGGGCTAGCGCCAAACGCAGATACGCAGTATTTT. Its protein is CASSLGLAPNADTQYF.

The chain combines TRBV10-1 with TRBJ1-1; 8 bases are shared with TRBD1. J lost 11 bases, V lost 7 bases, and 12 bases had no gene match. The CDR3 runs to 13 residues. CDR1 WNHNN and CDR2 SYGVQD come from the germline V gene (reference sequence). This chain's CDR3 is CASTLTGVFPAFF. The CDR3 nucleotides are TGCGCCAGCACCCTGACAGGGGTATTTCCGGCTTTCTTT.

The rearrangement links TRBV7-2 to TRBJ2-5; 12 nucleotides align to TRBD2. Germline V CDR1 and CDR2: SGHTA, FQGNSA. V was pared by 1 base and J by 4 bases, with 4 bases of the junction left unmatched. The CDR3 is 16 residues long. This CDR3 is CASSLGLAGDRETQYF. In nucleotides, the CDR3 is TGTGCCAGCAGCTTAGGACTAGCGGGAGATAGAGAGACCCAGTACTTC. The full variable domain, in which reference TRBV7-2 and TRBJ2-5 provide the parts outside the CDR3, is GAGVSQSPSNKVTEKGKDVELRCDPISGHTALYWYRQSLGQGLEFLIYFQGNSAPDKSGLPSDRFSAERTGGSVSTLTIQRTQQEDSAVYLCASSLGLAGDRETQYFGPGTRLLVL.

The chain combines TRBV5-1 with TRBJ2-3; 11 bases are shared with TRBD2. The CDR3 loop spans 16 amino acids. Trimming cost V 4 bases and J 3 bases; bases outside gene matches: 7. Per germline, CDR1 SGHRS and CDR2 YFSETQ. CDR3 loop: CASSPTSGGATDTQYF. DNA for the CDR3: TGCGCCAGCAGCCCAACTAGCGGGGGAGCTACAGATACGCAGTATTTT.

This clone was seen just once. This chain links TRBV2 with TRBJ2-3; 12 positions match TRBD2. V lost 6 bases, J lost 0 bases, and 10 bases stayed unmatched. The CDR3 is 18 amino acids. CDR1 and CDR2 from the germline V gene are SNHLY and FYNNEI. The CDR3 sequence is CASRDSGLAGASTDTQYF. The CDR3 coding sequence is TGTGCCAGCAGAGATTCGGGACTAGCGGGCGCTAGCACAGATACGCAGTATTTT.

The chain has TRBV19 and TRBJ1-2; 11 nucleotides line up with TRBD1. In germline, CDR1 is LNHDA, CDR2 SQIVND (reference sequence). J was trimmed by 2 bases and V by 7 bases; bases with no gene match: 6. This CDR3 comprises 15 residues. The CDR3 region has the DNA TGTGCCAGTACTAGGACAGGGGGCGCCAACTATGGCTACACCTTC. Protein: CASTRTGGANYGYTF.

This clone was found a few times. The chain combines TRBV9 with TRBJ2-7; tentative D call: TRBD2 (5 bases). V lost 0 bases and J lost 5, with 15 bases in between. This CDR3 spans 15 amino acids. Germline assignment: CDR1 SGDLS and CDR2 YYNGEE. In nucleotides, the CDR3 is TGTGCCAGCAGCGTAGGGGCAAGCGGCGCGGACGAGCAGTACTTC. It codes for CASSVGASGADEQYF.

The chain is built from TRBV6-1 and TRBJ1-1, with D maybe TRBD1 (6 bases). The germline V gene encodes CDR1 MNHNS and CDR2 SASEGT. V was cut by 6 bases and J by 1 base, with 12 bases left in between. This CDR3 is 14 amino acids long. Written as DNA, the CDR3 is TGTGCCAGCAGGATCACAGGGCAGAACACTGAAGCTTTCTTT. This translates into CASRITGQNTEAFF.

The chain couples TRBV19 to TRBJ2-2; TRBD1 aligns across 9 bases. CDR3 length: 14 amino acids. The junction had 3 bases not matched to a gene; V was cut back by 6 bases and J by 4 bases. Germline CDR1 is LNHDA and CDR2 is SQIVND (reference sequence). In DNA form, the CDR3 reads TGTGCCAGTAGACAGGGGGCAATCACCGGGGAGCTGTTTTTT. This gives the protein CASRQGAITGELFF.

This chain joins TRBV5-6 and TRBJ1-2; no firm D call. CDR1 is SGHDT and CDR2 is YYEEEE in the germline V gene. Trimming took off 2 bases at V and 0 bases at J, with 14 bases between the two ends. The CDR3 consists of 16 residues. The CDR3 DNA is TGTGCCAGCAGCTTAACCCCTGTGAGTTCTAACTATGGCTACACCTTC. Residues: CASSLTPVSSNYGYTF.

V is TRBV7-2 and J is TRBJ2-5; D is unresolved. V lost 5 bases to trimming and J lost 0 bases, with 16 bases between them. This CDR3 region has 16 residues. Per the germline V gene, CDR1 is SGHTA and CDR2 is FQGNSA. Here the CDR3 reads CASSTSWWRNQETQYF. The CDR3 coding sequence is TGTGCCAGCAGCACTTCGTGGTGGCGGAACCAAGAGACCCAGTACTTC.

This sequence joins TRBV7-2 and TRBJ1-2, with 11 bases that match TRBD1. This CDR3 spans 15 amino acids. With V trimmed by 4 bases and J by 3 bases, 4 bases remained unmatched. CDR1 and CDR2 (germline): SGHTA, FQGNSA. The CDR3 sequence: CASSSGQGAHYGYTF. Here the CDR3 DNA reads TGTGCCAGCAGCTCTGGACAGGGGGCACACTATGGCTACACCTTC.

The chain is built from TRBV19 and TRBJ2-7, with 10 bases fitting TRBD1. The length of the CDR3 is 14 residues. V trimming: 10 bases; J trimming: 2 bases; junction bases outside the gene matches: 8. Germline values: CDR1 LNHDA, CDR2 SQIVND (reference sequence). The CDR3 loop is CATRDRGHTYEQYF. The CDR3 nucleotides read TGTGCCACCCGGGACAGGGGCCATACCTACGAGCAGTACTTC.

The sample holds one count of this clone. The chain couples TRBV11-2 to TRBJ1-6; D gene uncertain. Germline loops: CDR1 SGHAT, CDR2 FQNNGV. The CDR3 is 15 amino acids. Deletions cut 3 bases from V and 3 bases from J, with 9 bases between. The CDR3 DNA sequence: TGTGCCAGCAGCTTGAGTCCTCTCTATAATTCACCCCTCCACTTT. This gives the protein CASSLSPLYNSPLHF.

The chain is built from TRBV10-3 and TRBJ1-1, with a possible D match to TRBD1 (6 bases). Per the germline V gene, CDR1 is ENHRY and CDR2 is SYGVKD. V was pared by 3 bases and J by 3 bases, with 8 bases between. The CDR3 runs 13 residues. The CDR3 nucleotides read TGTGCCATCAGTGACAGGGGCGACACTGAAGCTTTCTTT. This translates into CAISDRGDTEAFF.

The chain carries TRBV10-3 and TRBJ1-1; 8 bases line up with TRBD1. Germline V gene lookup returns CDR1 ENHRY and CDR2 SYGVKD. This CDR3 spans 13 amino acids. V trimming: 6 bases; J trimming: 7 bases; junction bases outside the gene matches: 7. The CDR3 loop is CAIRDRGVVEAFF. In nucleotides, the CDR3 is TGTGCCATCAGAGACAGGGGAGTCGTTGAAGCTTTCTTT.

This clone appeared a single time. The chain employs TRBV2 and TRBJ2-3; 7 bases agree with TRBD1. The CDR3 covers 13 residues. J gave up 1 base and V 7 bases, and 2 bases lay outside the gene matches. From germline, CDR1 is SNHLY and CDR2 FYNNEI. CDR3 amino acids: CASTGQGTDTQYF. CDR3 DNA: TGTGCCAGCACAGGACAGGGCACAGATACGCAGTATTTT.

The rearrangement joins TRBV28 to TRBJ2-1, with 8 bases aligning to TRBD2. V was clipped by 3 bases and J by 2 bases; unmatched bases: 6. The CDR3 has 16 amino acids. The germline CDR1 and CDR2 sequences are MDHEN and SYDVKM. This CDR3 reads CASSFFSGTPYNEQFF. The CDR3 nucleotides are TGTGCCAGCAGTTTTTTTAGCGGGACACCCTACAATGAGCAGTTCTTC. Full variable domain (remainder filled in from reference TRBV28 and TRBJ2-1): DVKVTQSSRYLVKRTGEKVFLECVQDMDHENMFWYRQDPGLGLRLIYFSYDVKMKEKGDIPEGYSVSREKKERFSLILESASTNQTSMYLCASSFFSGTPYNEQFFGPGTRLTVL.

This clone came up once. The chain couples TRBV6-5 to TRBJ2-5, with 12 bases aligning to TRBD2. This CDR3 has 15 amino acids. Trimming at V came to 6 bases and at J to 2 bases, leaving 4 bases not matched to a gene. In germline, CDR1 is MNHEY, CDR2 SVGAGI. The CDR3 bases are TGTGCCAGCAGACCTGGGACTAGCGGGCAAGAGACCCAGTACTTC. As protein: CASRPGTSGQETQYF.

Only one count was recorded for this clone. V is TRBV4-1 and J is TRBJ1-5, with 7 nucleotides matching TRBD1. V was pared by 2 bases and J by 9 bases, with 19 bases of the junction left unmatched. The CDR3 has 18 residues. Germline V lookup: CDR1 MGHRA, CDR2 YSYEKL. The chain's CDR3 is CASSQQWDRLNRIMPQHF. The CDR3, as DNA: TGCGCCAGCAGCCAACAATGGGACAGACTGAACCGGATAATGCCCCAGCATTTT.

The chain couples TRBV10-3 to TRBJ2-3, with 7 bases matching TRBD2. The CDR3 consists of 13 residues. CDR1 ENHRY and CDR2 SYGVKD come from the germline V gene. V lost 9 bases to trimming and J lost 0 bases; unmatched junction nucleotides: 3. For the CDR3, the DNA is TGTGCCATTTTTAGCGGGAGCACAGATACGCAGTATTTT. It encodes CAIFSGSTDTQYF.

This rearrangement joins TRBV19 to TRBJ2-2; TRBD2 agrees at 12 bases. This CDR3 contains 16 residues. V shed 7 bases and J 4 bases; nucleotides not matched to a gene: 7. Looked up from germline, CDR1 is LNHDA and CDR2 is SQIVND (reference sequence). The CDR3 DNA sequence: TGTGCCAGTACGGCTAGCGGGAGGGGTTTCACCGGGGAGCTGTTTTTT. This codes for CASTASGRGFTGELFF.

This clone has more than one count but fewer than ten. This chain links TRBV4-1 with TRBJ1-1; D might be TRBD1 (5 bases). CDR3 length: 15 amino acids. V lost 3 bases and J 0 bases, leaving 11 bases between the germline ends. From germline, CDR1 is MGHRA and CDR2 YSYEKL. CDR3 region: CASSHAGFVNTEAFF. DNA of the CDR3: TGCGCCAGCAGCCACGCAGGGTTCGTGAACACTGAAGCTTTCTTT.

In DNA, the CDR3 is TGTGCCAGCTCGGGACAGGCGGACACCGGGGAGCTGTTTTTT. Translating gives CASSGQADTGELFF. This chain uses TRBV10-3 with TRBJ2-2, with 8 bases that match TRBD1. CDR1 is ENHRY and CDR2 is SYGVKD in the germline V gene. Germline trimming cut 10 bases from V and 3 bases from J; bases unmatched to any gene: 7. CDR3 length: 14 residues.

This chain links TRBV5-6 with TRBJ2-7; 7 bases align to TRBD1. After removal of 0 bases from V and 5 bases from J, the junction contained 8 bases not matched to a gene. The CDR3 extends over 15 amino acids. Per the germline V gene, CDR1 is SGHDT and CDR2 is YYEEEE. CDR3 in DNA: TGTGCCAGCAGCTTGGGCGACAGGGTGTATAACGAGCAGTACTTC. As protein: CASSLGDRVYNEQYF.

The chain joins TRBV18 to TRBJ2-3; weak D call: TRBD2 (6 bases). The CDR3 length is 16 residues. Trimming removed 6 bases at V and 2 bases at J, with 18 bases between. The V gene's germline CDR1 is KGHSH and CDR2 LQKENI. The CDR3 sequence: CASSISSAGNTDTQYF. Here the CDR3 DNA reads TGTGCCAGCTCTATATCTAGCGCTGGTAACACAGATACGCAGTATTTT.

This clone was recorded once. CDR3: CASRWSSSYNEQFF. The CDR3 nucleotides read TGTGCCAGCCGTTGGTCTAGCTCCTACAATGAGCAGTTCTTC. The rearrangement joins TRBV2 to TRBJ2-1; D is unresolved. This CDR3 region has 14 residues. Germline CDR1 and CDR2: SNHLY and FYNNEI. Trimming took off 8 bases at V and 0 bases at J, with 11 bases between the two ends.

This chain connects TRBV19 to TRBJ2-5, with TRBD2 matching 11 bases. The CDR3 is 16 residues long. Germline CDR1 LNHDA, CDR2 SQIVND (reference sequence). V was pared by 10 bases and J by 5 bases, with 15 bases of the junction left unmatched. CDR3 amino acids: CATTRTSGLKVETQYF. In DNA, the CDR3 is TGTGCCACGACTCGGACTAGCGGGCTAAAGGTGGAGACCCAGTACTTC.

This chain connects TRBV10-3 to TRBJ2-6, with D possibly being TRBD1 (5 bases). CDR1 is ENHRY and CDR2 is SYGVKD in the germline V gene. The CDR3 is 17 amino acids. V shed 6 bases and J shed 6 bases, with 21 bases lying between them. Here the CDR3 DNA reads TGTGCCATCAGCGACACAGGAGCCTCGAGGAAGGCCAACGTCCTGACTTTC. Translation gives CAISDTGASRKANVLTF.

DNA of the CDR3: TGTGCCAGCAGCCCTCCATGGGGCTCCGACGATGGCTACACCTTC. This translates into CASSPPWGSDDGYTF. V and J are TRBV7-9 and TRBJ1-2; a weak D match, TRBD1 (5 bases). This CDR3 is built from 15 residues. The germline V and J ends were trimmed by 5 bases and 6 bases, with 19 bases remaining between them. The germline V gene encodes CDR1 SEHNR and CDR2 FQNEAQ (reference sequence).